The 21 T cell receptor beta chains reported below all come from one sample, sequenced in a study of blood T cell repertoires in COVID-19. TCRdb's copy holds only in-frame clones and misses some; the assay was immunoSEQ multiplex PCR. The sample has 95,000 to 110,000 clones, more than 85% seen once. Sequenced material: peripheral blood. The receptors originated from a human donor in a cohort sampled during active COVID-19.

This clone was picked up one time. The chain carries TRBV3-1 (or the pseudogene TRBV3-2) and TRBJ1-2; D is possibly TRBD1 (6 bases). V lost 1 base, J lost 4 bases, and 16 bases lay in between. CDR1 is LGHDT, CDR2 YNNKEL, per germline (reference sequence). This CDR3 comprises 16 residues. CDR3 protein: CASSQGGQSPGYGYTF. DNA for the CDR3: TGTGCCAGCAGCCAAGGTGGACAGTCGCCTGGCTATGGCTACACCTTC.

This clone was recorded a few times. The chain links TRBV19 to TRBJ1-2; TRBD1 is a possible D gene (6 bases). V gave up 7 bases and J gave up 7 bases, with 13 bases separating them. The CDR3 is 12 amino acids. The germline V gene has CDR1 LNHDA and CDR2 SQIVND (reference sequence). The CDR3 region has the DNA TGTGCCAGTATCAGGGGTAGCCGTGGCTACACCTTC. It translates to CASIRGSRGYTF.

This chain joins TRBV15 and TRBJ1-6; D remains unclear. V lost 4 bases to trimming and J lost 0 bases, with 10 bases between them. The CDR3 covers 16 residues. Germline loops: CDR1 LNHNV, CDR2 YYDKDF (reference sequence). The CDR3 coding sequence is TGTGCCACCAGCAATGGAGGGAGCTCCTATAATTCACCCCTCCACTTT. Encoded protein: CATSNGGSSYNSPLHF.

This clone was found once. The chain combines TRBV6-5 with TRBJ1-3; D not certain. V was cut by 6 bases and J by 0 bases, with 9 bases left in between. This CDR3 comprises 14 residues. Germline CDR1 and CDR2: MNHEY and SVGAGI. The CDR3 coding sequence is TGTGCCAGCAGGGGAGGCGTCTCTGGAAACACCATATATTTT. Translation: CASRGGVSGNTIYF.

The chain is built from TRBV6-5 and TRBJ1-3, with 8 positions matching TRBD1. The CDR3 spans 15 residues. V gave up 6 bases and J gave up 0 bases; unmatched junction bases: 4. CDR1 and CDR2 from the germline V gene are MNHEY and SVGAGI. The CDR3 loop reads CASRPTGGSGNTIYF. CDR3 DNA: TGTGCCAGCAGGCCCACAGGGGGCTCTGGAAACACCATATATTTT.

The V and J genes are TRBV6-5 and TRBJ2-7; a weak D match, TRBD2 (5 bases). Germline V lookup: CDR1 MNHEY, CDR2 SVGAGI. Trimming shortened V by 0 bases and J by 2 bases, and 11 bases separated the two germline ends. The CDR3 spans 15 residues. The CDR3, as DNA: TGTGCCAGCAGTTACTCGGACTCGAAAGCCTACGAGCAGTACTTC. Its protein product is CASSYSDSKAYEQYF.

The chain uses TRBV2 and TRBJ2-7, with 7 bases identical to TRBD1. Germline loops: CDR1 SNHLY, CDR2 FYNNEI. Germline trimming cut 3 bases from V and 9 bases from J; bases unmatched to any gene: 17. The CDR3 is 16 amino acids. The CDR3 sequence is CASSDLNRGRGSGQYF. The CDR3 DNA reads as TGTGCCAGCAGTGACCTAAACAGGGGCCGGGGTTCTGGGCAGTACTTC.

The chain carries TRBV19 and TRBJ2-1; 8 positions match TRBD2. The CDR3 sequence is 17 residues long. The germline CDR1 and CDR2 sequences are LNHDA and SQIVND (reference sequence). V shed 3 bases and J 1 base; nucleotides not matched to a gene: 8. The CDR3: CASSISIGRASYNEQFF. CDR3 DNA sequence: TGTGCCAGTAGTATCTCAATCGGGAGGGCGTCCTACAATGAGCAGTTCTTC.

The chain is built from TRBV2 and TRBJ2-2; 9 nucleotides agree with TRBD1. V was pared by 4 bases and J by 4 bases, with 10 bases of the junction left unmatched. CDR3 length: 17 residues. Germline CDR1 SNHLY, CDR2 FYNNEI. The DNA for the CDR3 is TGTGCCAGCAGTGTGACAAGGGACAGGGCTATCACCGGGGAGCTGTTTTTT. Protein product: CASSVTRDRAITGELFF.

CDR3 bases: TGTGCCAGCAGCTTAGCCGCCAGGGCGGTCTTAGCTGGGGCCAACGTCCTGACTTTC. This translates into CASSLAARAVLAGANVLTF. The V call is TRBV11-2, the J call TRBJ2-6; the D gene is possibly TRBD1 (5 bases). V was pared by 1 base and J by 2 bases, with 18 bases between. There are 19 residues in the CDR3. CDR1 SGHAT and CDR2 FQNNGV come from the germline V gene.

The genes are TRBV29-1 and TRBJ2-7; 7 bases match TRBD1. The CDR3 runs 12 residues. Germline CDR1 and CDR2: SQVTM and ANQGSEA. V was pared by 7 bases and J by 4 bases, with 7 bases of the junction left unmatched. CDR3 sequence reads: CSGRDSLYEQYF. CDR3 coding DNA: TGCAGCGGTAGGGACAGCCTTTACGAGCAGTACTTC.

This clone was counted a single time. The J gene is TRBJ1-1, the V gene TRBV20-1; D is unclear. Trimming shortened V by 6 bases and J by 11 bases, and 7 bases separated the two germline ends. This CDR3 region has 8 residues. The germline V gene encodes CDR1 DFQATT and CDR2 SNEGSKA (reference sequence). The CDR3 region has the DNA TGCAGTGCCCCCGGGGCTTTCTTT. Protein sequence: CSAPGAFF.

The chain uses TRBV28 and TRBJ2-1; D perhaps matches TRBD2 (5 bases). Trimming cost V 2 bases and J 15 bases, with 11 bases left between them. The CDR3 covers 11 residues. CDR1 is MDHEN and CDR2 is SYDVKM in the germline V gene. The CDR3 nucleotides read TGTGCCAGCAGTTTAAAGGAGGTACGGTTCTTC. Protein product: CASSLKEVRFF.

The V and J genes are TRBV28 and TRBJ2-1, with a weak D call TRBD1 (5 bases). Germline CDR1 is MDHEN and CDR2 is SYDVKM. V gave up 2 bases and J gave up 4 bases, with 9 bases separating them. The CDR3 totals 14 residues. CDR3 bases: TGTGCCAGCAGTTTAATTTCAGGGTACAATGAGCAGTTCTTC. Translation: CASSLISGYNEQFF.

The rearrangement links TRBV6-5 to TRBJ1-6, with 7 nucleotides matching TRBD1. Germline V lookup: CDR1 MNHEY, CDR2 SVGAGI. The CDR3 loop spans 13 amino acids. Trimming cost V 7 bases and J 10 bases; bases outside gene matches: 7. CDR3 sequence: CASNPGGGSPLHF. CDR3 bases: TGTGCCAGCAACCCAGGGGGTGGGTCACCCCTCCACTTT.

CDR3 in DNA: TGTGCCAGCAGCCAAGGGACTAGCGGGAGACGCGGTGAGCAGTTCTTC. Translation: CASSQGTSGRRGEQFF. This chain uses TRBV14 with TRBJ2-1; TRBD2 aligns across 13 bases. V was pared by 1 base and J by 9 bases, with 6 bases of the junction left unmatched. Germline lookup yields CDR1 SGHDN and CDR2 FVKESK. This CDR3 spans 16 amino acids.

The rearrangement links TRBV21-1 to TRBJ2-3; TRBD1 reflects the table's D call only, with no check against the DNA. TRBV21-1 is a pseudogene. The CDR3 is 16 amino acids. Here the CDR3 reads CASSKVRVRYTDTQYF. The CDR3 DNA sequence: TGTGCCAGCAGCAAAGTGAGAGTCAGGTACACAGATACGCAGTATTTT.

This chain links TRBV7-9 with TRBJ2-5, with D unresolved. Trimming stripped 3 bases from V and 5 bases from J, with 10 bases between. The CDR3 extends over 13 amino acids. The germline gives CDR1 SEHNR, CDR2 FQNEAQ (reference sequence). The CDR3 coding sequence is TGTGCCAGCAGCTTGCAGGCCCTGGAGACCCAGTACTTC. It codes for CASSLQALETQYF.

CDR3 sequence reads: CAIRSGGTSPLHF. The CDR3 DNA sequence: TGTGCCATCAGGTCAGGAGGAACTTCACCCCTCCACTTT. This chain connects TRBV10-3 to TRBJ1-6; no clear D gene. Trimming pared 6 bases from V and 9 bases from J, leaving 12 bases between. The germline gives CDR1 ENHRY, CDR2 SYGVKD. The CDR3 spans 13 residues.

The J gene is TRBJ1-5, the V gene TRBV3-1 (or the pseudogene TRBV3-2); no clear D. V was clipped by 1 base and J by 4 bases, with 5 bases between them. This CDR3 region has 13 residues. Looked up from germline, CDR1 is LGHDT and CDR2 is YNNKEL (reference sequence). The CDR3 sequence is CASSQALNQPQHF. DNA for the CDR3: TGTGCCAGCAGCCAAGCCCTTAATCAGCCCCAGCATTTT.

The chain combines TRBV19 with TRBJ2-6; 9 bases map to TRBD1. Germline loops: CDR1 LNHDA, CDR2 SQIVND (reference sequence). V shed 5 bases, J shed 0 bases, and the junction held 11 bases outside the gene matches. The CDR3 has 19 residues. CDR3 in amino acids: CASSEPGQGLSSGANVLTF. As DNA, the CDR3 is TGTGCCAGTAGTGAACCGGGACAGGGACTTTCCTCTGGGGCCAACGTCCTGACTTTC.